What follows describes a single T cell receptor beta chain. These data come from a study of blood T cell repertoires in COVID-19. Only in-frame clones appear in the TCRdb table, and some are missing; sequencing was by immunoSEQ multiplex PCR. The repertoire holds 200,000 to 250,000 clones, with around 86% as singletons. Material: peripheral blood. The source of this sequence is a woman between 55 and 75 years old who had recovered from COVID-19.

DNA for the CDR3: TGTGCCAGTAGGGAGGCGGGGGCCGATGAGCAGTTCTTC. It is translated as CASREAGADEQFF. This chain links TRBV19 with TRBJ2-1; D is possibly TRBD2 (7 bases). Trimming took off 6 bases at V and 8 bases at J, with 14 bases between the two ends. The CDR3 is 13 amino acids. Germline-derived CDR1 and CDR2 are LNHDA and SQIVND (reference sequence).